This T cell receptor (beta chain) was retrieved from a study of regulatory dendritic cells for organ transplantation. Study-wide points: Alloreactive memory CD8+ T cell pools varied considerably between individuals.

Turning to this clone: What it binds is not known.

Sequencing was performed with immunoSEQ multiplex PCR; in TCRdb, only in-frame clones are kept and a portion is missing. The data contain 30,000 to 45,000 clones, under 95% of them singletons. Source material: naive CD8+ T cells from blood. Subset in this sample: CD45RA+ naive T cells. The receptor was isolated from a human donor in good health.

This chain's CDR3 is CASSPELIYEQYF. DNA for the CDR3: TGTGCCAGCAGCCCTGAGCTCATCTACGAGCAGTACTTC. The chain carries TRBV5-4 and TRBJ2-7; D call uncertain. There are 13 residues in the CDR3. Per germline, CDR1 SGHNT and CDR2 YYREEE (reference sequence). The ends were cut back, 4 bases at V and 3 bases at J, with 11 bases in the middle.